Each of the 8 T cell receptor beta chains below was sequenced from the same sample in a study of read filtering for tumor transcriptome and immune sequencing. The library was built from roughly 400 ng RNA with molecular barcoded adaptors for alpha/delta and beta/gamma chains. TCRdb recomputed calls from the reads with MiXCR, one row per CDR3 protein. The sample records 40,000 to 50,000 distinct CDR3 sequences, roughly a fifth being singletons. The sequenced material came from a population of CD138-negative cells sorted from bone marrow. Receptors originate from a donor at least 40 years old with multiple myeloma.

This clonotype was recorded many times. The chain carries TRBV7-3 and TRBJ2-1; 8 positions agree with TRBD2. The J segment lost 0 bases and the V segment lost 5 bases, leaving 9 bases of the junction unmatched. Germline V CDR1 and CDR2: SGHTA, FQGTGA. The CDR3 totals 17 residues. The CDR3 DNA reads TGTGCCAGCAGCAGTCGGGGGGGTGGGAGCTCCTACAATGAGCAGTTCTTC. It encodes CASSSRGGGSSYNEQFF.

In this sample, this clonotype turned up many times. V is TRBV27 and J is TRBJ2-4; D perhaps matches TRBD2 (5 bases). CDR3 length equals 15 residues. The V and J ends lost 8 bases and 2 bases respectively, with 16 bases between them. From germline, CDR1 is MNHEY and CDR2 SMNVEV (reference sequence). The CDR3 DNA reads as TGTGCCAGCTCACTTACTAGACGGACCAAAAACATTCAGTACTTC. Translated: CASSLTRRTKNIQYF.

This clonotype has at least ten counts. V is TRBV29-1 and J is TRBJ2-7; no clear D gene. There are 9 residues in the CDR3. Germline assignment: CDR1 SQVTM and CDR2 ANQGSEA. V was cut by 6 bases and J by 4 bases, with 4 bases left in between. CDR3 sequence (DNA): TGCAGCGTCCAATACGAGCAGTACTTC. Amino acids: CSVQYEQYF.

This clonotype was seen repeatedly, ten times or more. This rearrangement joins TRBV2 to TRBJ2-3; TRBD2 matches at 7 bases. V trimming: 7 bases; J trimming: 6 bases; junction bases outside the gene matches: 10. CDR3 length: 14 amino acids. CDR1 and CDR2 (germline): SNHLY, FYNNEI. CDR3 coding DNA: TGTGCCAGCATGGTGGCGGGAGTGATGGATACGCAGTATTTT. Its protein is CASMVAGVMDTQYF.

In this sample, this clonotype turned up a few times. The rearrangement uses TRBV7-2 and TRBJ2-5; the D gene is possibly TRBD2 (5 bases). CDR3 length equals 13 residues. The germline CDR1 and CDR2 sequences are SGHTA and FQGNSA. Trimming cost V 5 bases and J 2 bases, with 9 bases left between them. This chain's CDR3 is CASSPWTQETQYF. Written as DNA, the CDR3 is TGTGCCAGCAGCCCATGGACTCAAGAGACCCAGTACTTC.

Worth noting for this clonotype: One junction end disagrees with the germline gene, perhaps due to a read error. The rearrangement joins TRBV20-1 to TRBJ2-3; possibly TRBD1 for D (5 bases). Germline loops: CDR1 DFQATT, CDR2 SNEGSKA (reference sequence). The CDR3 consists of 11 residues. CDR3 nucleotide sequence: TGCCGTGCAGGGCCGGCTGGTACGCAGTATTTT. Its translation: CRAGPAGTQYF.

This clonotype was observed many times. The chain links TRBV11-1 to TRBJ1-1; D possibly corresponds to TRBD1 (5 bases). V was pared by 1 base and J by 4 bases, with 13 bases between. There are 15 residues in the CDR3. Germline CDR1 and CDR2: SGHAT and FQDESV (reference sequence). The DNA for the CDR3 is TGTGCCAGCAGCTTAGAGGCGGCAGGGCCCACTGAAGCTTTCTTT. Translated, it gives CASSLEAAGPTEAFF.

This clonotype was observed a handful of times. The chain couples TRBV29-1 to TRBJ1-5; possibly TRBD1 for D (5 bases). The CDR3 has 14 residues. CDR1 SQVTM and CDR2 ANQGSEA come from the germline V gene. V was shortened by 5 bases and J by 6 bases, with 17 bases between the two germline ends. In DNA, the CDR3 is TGCAGCGTTACTGGAGAGGAGAGGGGTCAGCCCCAGCATTTT. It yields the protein CSVTGEERGQPQHF.